The T cell receptor (beta chain) described here comes from a study of regulatory T cells in long-lasting Graves disease. Assembly of TCR beta libraries relied on iRepertoire HTBI primers together with Arm-PCR of CDR3 regions. TCRdb redid the calling of the multiplex PCR reads with MiXCR, one entry per CDR3 protein. The table includes around 400,000 distinct CDR3 sequences, 12% detected once. Regarding time point: newly diagnosed GD, antithyroid drugs for less than 3 months. PBMC-derived RNA was used for the TCR library. This clonotype was recorded many times. Germline CDR1 SNHLY, CDR2 FYNNEI. There are 12 residues in the CDR3. The V gene lost 6 bases and the J gene lost 7 bases, with 9 bases spanning the gap. This same sample was also taken into another study, of T cells in Graves' hyperthyroidism and ophthalmopathy. From that paper: Graves' hyperthyroidism was deemed stable given no ophthalmopathy progression within 18 months. RT-PCR in the first round (using the HTBI primer set) targeted the TCR CDR3. Median prediction lead before ophthalmopathy onset was roughly 6 months with the model.

The V gene is TRBV2, the J gene TRBJ2-2; a possible D gene is TRBD1 (6 bases). The clonotype originates from a woman aged 18-30 years with Graves disease. The sample consisted of peripheral blood mononuclear cells (PBMCs), taken at new diagnosis, from a patient treated with antithyroid drugs. The CDR3 here is CASSRRGGELFF. In DNA form, the CDR3 reads TGTGCCAGCAGCCGCAGGGGCGGGGAGCTGTTTTTT.